Listed here is a single TCR beta chain. Trimming cost V 9 bases and J 5 bases, with 11 bases left between them. The CDR3 runs to 11 residues. Per the germline V gene, CDR1 is MNHNY and CDR2 is SVGAGI (reference sequence). PCR used 60 Vbeta primers and 13 Jbeta primers. Profiling relied on immunoSEQ multiplex PCR, and the TCRdb table lists in-frame clones only, not all of them. The table has 97,000 or so clones, 9.4% seen once. The data belong to a study of cytomegalovirus exposure and HLA in healthy donors. V is TRBV6-6 and J is TRBJ2-7; D is possibly TRBD1 (6 bases). The clonotype comes from a man in his forties or fifties in good health and CMV-seropositive. The sample taken for sequencing was PBMCs. The CDR3 sequence: CASTGTHEQYF. The CDR3 DNA follows: TGTGCCAGTACAGGGACCCACGAGCAGTACTTC.